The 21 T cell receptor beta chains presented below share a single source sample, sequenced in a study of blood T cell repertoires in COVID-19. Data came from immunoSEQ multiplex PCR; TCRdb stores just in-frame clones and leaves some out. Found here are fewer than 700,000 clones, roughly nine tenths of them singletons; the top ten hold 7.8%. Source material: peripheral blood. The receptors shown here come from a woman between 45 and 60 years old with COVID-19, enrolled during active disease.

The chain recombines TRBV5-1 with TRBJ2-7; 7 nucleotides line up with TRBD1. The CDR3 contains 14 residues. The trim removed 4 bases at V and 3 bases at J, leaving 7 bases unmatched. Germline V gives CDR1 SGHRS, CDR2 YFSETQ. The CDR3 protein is CASSQDRTYYEQYF. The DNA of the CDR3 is TGCGCCAGCAGCCAGGACAGGACATACTACGAGCAGTACTTC.

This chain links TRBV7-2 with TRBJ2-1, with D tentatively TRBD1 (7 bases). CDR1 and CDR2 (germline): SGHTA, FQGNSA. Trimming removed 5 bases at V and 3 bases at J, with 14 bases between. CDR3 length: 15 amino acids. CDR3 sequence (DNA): TGTGCCAGCAGCAACCGACAGGGAGGCTACAATGAGCAGTTCTTC. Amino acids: CASSNRQGGYNEQFF. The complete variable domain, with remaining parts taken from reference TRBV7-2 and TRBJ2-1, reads GAGVSQSPSNKVTEKGKDVELRCDPISGHTALYWYRQSLGQGLEFLIYFQGNSAPDKSGLPSDRFSAERTGGSVSTLTIQRTQQEDSAVYLCASSNRQGGYNEQFFGPGTRLTVL.

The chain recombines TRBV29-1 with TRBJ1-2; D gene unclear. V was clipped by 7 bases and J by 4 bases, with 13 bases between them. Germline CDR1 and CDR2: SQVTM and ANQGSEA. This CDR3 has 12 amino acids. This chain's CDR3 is CSDAREPYGYTF. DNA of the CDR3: TGCAGCGACGCACGGGAGCCCTATGGCTACACCTTC.

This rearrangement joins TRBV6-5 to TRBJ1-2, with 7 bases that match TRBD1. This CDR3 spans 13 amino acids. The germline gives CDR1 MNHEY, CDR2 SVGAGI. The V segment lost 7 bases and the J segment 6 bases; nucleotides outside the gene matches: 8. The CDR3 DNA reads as TGTGCCAGCACCGAACAGGGGACCGATGGCTACACCTTC. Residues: CASTEQGTDGYTF.

CDR3 sequence: CAISESQGRYEQYF. CDR3 in DNA: TGTGCCATCAGTGAGTCACAGGGTCGGTACGAGCAGTACTTC. The chain links TRBV10-3 to TRBJ2-7, with D perhaps matching TRBD1 (6 bases). CDR1 is ENHRY, CDR2 SYGVKD, per germline. The CDR3 consists of 14 residues. The V gene lost 0 bases and the J gene lost 4 bases, with 10 bases spanning the gap.

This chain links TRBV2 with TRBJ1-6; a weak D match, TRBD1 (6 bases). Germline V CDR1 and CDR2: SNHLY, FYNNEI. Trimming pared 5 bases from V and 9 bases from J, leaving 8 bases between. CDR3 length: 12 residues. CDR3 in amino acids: CASSRTASPLHF. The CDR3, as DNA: TGTGCCAGCAGTCGGACAGCTTCACCCCTCCACTTT.

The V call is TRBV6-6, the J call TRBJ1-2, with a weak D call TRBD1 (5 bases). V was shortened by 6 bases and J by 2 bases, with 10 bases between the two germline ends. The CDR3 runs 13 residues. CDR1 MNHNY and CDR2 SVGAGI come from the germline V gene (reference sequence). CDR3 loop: CASRGALNYGYTF. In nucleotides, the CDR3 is TGTGCCAGCAGAGGGGCCTTAAACTATGGCTACACCTTC.

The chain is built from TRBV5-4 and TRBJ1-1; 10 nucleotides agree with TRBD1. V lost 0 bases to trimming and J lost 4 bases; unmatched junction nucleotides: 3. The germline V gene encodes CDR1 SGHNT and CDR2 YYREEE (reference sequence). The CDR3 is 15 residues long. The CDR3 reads CASSLDGQGVTEAFF. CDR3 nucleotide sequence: TGTGCCAGCAGCTTGGATGGACAGGGGGTCACTGAAGCTTTCTTT.

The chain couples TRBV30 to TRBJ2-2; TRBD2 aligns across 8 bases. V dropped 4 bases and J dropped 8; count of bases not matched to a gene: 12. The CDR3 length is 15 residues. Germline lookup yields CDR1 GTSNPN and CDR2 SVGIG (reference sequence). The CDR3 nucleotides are TGTGCCTGGACCGGAGTAGGACTAGCTGGGGGGGAGCTGTTTTTT. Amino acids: CAWTGVGLAGGELFF.

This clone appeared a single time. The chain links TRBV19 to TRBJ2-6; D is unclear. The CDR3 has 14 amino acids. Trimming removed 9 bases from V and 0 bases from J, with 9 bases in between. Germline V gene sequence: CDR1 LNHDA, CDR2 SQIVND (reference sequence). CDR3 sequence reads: CASNSLSGANVLTF. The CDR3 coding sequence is TGTGCCAGCAACAGCCTCTCTGGGGCCAACGTCCTGACTTTC.

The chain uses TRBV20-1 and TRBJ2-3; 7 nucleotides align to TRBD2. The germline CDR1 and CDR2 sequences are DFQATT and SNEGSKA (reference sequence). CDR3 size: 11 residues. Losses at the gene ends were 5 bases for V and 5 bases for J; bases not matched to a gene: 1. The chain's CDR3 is CSALAVDTQYF. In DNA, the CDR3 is TGCAGTGCTCTAGCGGTAGATACGCAGTATTTT.

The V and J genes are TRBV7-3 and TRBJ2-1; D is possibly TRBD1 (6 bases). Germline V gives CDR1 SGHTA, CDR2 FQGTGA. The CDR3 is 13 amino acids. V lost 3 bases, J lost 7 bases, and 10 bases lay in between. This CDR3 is CASSFDRGNEQFF. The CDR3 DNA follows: TGTGCCAGCAGCTTTGATAGGGGGAATGAGCAGTTCTTC.

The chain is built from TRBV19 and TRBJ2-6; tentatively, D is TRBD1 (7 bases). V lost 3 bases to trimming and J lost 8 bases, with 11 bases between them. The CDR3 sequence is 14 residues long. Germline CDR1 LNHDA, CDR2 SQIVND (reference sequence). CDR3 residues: CASSMTGRTNVLTF. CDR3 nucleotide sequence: TGTGCCAGTAGTATGACAGGGAGGACCAACGTCCTGACTTTC.

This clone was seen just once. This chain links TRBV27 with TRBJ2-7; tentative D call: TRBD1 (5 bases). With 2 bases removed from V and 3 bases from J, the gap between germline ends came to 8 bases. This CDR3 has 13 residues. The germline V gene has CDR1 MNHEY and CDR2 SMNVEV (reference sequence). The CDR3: CASSLRGYYEQYF. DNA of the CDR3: TGTGCCAGCAGTTTAAGGGGATACTACGAGCAGTACTTC.

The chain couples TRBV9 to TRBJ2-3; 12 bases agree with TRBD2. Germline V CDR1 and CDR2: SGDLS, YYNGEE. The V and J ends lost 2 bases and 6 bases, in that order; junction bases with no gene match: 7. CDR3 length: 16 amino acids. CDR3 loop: CASSVSLAGGPDTQYF. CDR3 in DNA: TGTGCCAGCAGCGTCAGCCTAGCGGGGGGGCCCGATACGCAGTATTTT.

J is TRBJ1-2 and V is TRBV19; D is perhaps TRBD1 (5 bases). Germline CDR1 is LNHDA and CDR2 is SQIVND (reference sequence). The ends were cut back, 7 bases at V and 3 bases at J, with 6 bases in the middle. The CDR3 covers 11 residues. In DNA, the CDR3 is TGTGCCAGTACGGGGGACTATGGCTACACCTTC. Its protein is CASTGDYGYTF.

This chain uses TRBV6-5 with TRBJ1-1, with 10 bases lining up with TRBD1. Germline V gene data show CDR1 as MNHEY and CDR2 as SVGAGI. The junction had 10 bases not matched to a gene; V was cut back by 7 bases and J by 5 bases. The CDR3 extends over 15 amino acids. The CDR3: CASTKTGGFGTEAFF. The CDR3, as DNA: TGTGCCAGCACAAAGACAGGGGGCTTCGGGACTGAAGCTTTCTTT.

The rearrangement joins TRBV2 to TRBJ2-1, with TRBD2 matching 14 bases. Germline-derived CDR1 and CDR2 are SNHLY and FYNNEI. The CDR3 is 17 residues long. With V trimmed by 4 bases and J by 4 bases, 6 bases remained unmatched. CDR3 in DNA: TGTGCCAGCAGTGGACTAGCGGGGGGGCTCAAGTACAATGAGCAGTTCTTC. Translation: CASSGLAGGLKYNEQFF.

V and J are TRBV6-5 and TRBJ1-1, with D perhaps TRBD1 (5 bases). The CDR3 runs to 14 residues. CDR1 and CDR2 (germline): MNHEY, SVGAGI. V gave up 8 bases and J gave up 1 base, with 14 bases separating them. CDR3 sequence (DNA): TGTGCCAGCGCCGGGGGGGGGTGGAACACTGAAGCTTTCTTT. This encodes CASAGGGWNTEAFF.

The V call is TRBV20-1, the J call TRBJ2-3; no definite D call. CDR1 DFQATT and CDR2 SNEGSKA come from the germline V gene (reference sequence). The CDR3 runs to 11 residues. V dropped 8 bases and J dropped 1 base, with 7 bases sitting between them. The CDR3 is CSTLGTDTQYF. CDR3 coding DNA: TGCAGTACTCTAGGCACAGATACGCAGTATTTT.

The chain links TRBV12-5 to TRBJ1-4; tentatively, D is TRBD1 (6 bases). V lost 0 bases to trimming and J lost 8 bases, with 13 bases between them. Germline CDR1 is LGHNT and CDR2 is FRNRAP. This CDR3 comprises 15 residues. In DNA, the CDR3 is TGTGCTAGTGGTTTGGTTGCGGGGGGCCGGGAAAAACTGTTTTTT. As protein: CASGLVAGGREKLFF.